This entry describes one T cell receptor (beta chain). Its antigen is as yet unknown. Clones were read by immunoSEQ multiplex PCR, and TCRdb kept only the in-frame ones, dropping some. The table includes hundreds of thousands of clones, less than 85% detected once. This sample was included in a study of shared clonotypes between healthy human individuals. Whole-study findings and limits: Few donors restricted represented genetic and exposure-history diversity.

This CDR3 region has 16 residues. Germline-derived CDR1 and CDR2 are SGHNT and YYREEE (reference sequence). V lost 4 bases, J lost 0 bases, and 16 bases lay in between. This clonotype originated in a man aged 25 to 40 in good health. Sequenced material: memory CD4+ T cells sorted from blood. Subset: CD45RA-negative fraction. This chain uses TRBV5-4 with TRBJ1-1; tentative D call: TRBD1 (5 bases). CDR3 sequence reads: CASSAGTERMNTEAFF. As DNA, the CDR3 is TGTGCCAGCAGCGCAGGGACCGAAAGAATGAACACTGAAGCTTTCTTT.